These 32 T cell receptor beta chains came from one sample sequenced in a study of control samples from healthy donors and cancer patients. Profiled with immunoSEQ multiplex PCR; TCRdb holds only in-frame clones, not every one. The sample includes fewer than 200,000 clones, roughly 91% of them seen just once. The source material was blood. These receptors were collected from a man between 18 and 35 years old in good health.

Of note for this clone: This sample also contains other DNA sequences that code for the same CDR3. The gene calls are TRBV14 and TRBJ1-4; 8 positions match TRBD1. CDR3 length: 15 residues. Per germline, CDR1 SGHDN and CDR2 FVKESK. Germline trimming cut 4 bases from V and 3 bases from J; bases unmatched to any gene: 4. CDR3 sequence (DNA): TGTGCCAGCAGCCTCCAGGGGGCCTCTAATGAAAAACTGTTTTTT. Protein: CASSLQGASNEKLFF. The full variable domain, with the rest looked up from reference TRBV14 and TRBJ1-4, is EAGVTQFPSHSVIEKGQTVTLRCDPISGHDNLYWYRRVMGKEIKFLLHFVKESKQDESGMPNNRFLAERTGGTYSTLKVQPAELEDSGVYFCASSLQGASNEKLFFGSGTQLSVL.

This chain uses TRBV7-9 with TRBJ2-7, with D possibly TRBD2 on 6 matching bases. The CDR3 has 15 residues. With 3 bases removed from V and 2 bases from J, the gap between germline ends came to 14 bases. Germline CDR1 SEHNR, CDR2 FQNEAQ (reference sequence). The CDR3 region is CASSFYGTETYEQYF. The CDR3 DNA sequence: TGTGCCAGCAGCTTTTACGGGACTGAGACCTACGAGCAGTACTTC.

The chain is built from TRBV27 and TRBJ2-1; 9 bases line up with TRBD1. The germline V gene has CDR1 MNHEY and CDR2 SMNVEV (reference sequence). The trim removed 4 bases at V and 6 bases at J, leaving 7 bases unmatched. This CDR3 is 15 amino acids long. CDR3 region: CASSWTGAISNEQFF. CDR3 DNA: TGTGCCAGCAGTTGGACAGGGGCCATCTCCAATGAGCAGTTCTTC.

The V call is TRBV24-1, the J call TRBJ1-1; D remains ambiguous. Trimming took 4 bases from V and 12 from J, leaving 20 bases between them. In germline, CDR1 is KGHDR, CDR2 SFDVKD. The CDR3 contains 14 residues. The CDR3 here is CATSDSRIEALTFF. CDR3 DNA: TGTGCCACCAGTGACAGTAGAATTGAAGCTTTAACTTTCTTT.

V gene TRBV7-9 combines with J gene TRBJ2-2; D gene uncertain. The CDR3 has 14 residues. The V end lost 5 bases, the J end lost 6 bases, and 13 bases lay between the germline ends. The germline V gene encodes CDR1 SEHNR and CDR2 FQNEAQ (reference sequence). The CDR3, as DNA: TGTGCCAGCAGCCAATCAATTGAATCCGGGGAGCTGTTTTTT. This encodes CASSQSIESGELFF. The entire variable domain, with the rest obtained from reference TRBV7-9 and TRBJ2-2, is as follows: DTGVSQNPRHKITKRGQNVTFRCDPISEHNRLYWYRQTLGQGPEFLTYFQNEAQLEKSRLLSDRFSAERPKGSFSTLEIQRTEQGDSAMYLCASSQSIESGELFFGEGSRLTVL.

A single count supports this clone. V is TRBV4-1 and J is TRBJ2-7; D gene ambiguous. Deletions cut 6 bases from V and 5 bases from J, with 14 bases between. The CDR3 spans 13 residues. The germline gives CDR1 MGHRA, CDR2 YSYEKL. DNA for the CDR3: TGCGCCAGCAGTTTACGGGTGCAGGACGAGCAGTACTTC. It is translated as CASSLRVQDEQYF.

The genes are TRBV2 and TRBJ1-1, with D perhaps matching TRBD1 (5 bases). Deletions cut 10 bases from V and 4 bases from J, with 16 bases between. This CDR3 is built from 13 residues. Germline-derived CDR1 and CDR2 are SNHLY and FYNNEI. CDR3 region: CATPRGRTTEAFF. DNA of the CDR3: TGTGCCACCCCGCGGGGGAGGACCACTGAAGCTTTCTTT.

The rearrangement uses TRBV29-1 and TRBJ2-7; D uncertain. CDR1 and CDR2 (germline): SQVTM, ANQGSEA. Trimming shortened V by 3 bases and J by 0 bases, and 6 bases separated the two germline ends. The CDR3 length is 12 residues. The CDR3 DNA is TGCAGCGTTGAGAGCGACTCCTACGAGCAGTACTTC. Residues: CSVESDSYEQYF.

The V call is TRBV7-9, the J call TRBJ1-4; D is perhaps TRBD1 (6 bases). Germline V gene lookup returns CDR1 SEHNR and CDR2 FQNEAQ (reference sequence). The CDR3 sequence is 15 residues long. The V end lost 8 bases, the J end lost 4 bases, and 17 bases lay between the germline ends. The CDR3 DNA reads TGTGCCAGCTCGGTGTCAGGACAGTTTAATGAAAAACTGTTTTTT. Translating gives CASSVSGQFNEKLFF.

The chain joins TRBV4-1 to TRBJ2-7; D unresolved. The CDR3 totals 13 residues. V lost 6 bases and J 3 bases, leaving 12 bases between the germline ends. Per the germline V gene, CDR1 is MGHRA and CDR2 is YSYEKL. CDR3 amino acids: CASSLDRNYEQYF. CDR3 coding DNA: TGCGCCAGCAGTCTGGACCGGAACTACGAGCAGTACTTC.

The chain combines TRBV11-2 with TRBJ1-1, with D uncertain. Germline V gene sequence: CDR1 SGHAT, CDR2 FQNNGV. Trimming removed 6 bases at V and 7 bases at J, with 6 bases between. This CDR3 spans 10 amino acids. The CDR3 DNA follows: TGTGCCAGCAGTGGGAGTGAAGCTTTCTTT. It translates to CASSGSEAFF. Combining the CDR3 with reference TRBV11-2 and TRBJ1-1 gives the whole variable domain EAGVAQSPRYKIIEKRQSVAFWCNPISGHATLYWYQQILGQGPKLLIQFQNNGVVDDSQLPKDRFSAERLKGVDSTLKIQPAKLEDSAVYLCASSGSEAFFGQGTRLTVV.

The rearrangement uses TRBV5-1 and TRBJ2-4; 8 bases map to TRBD2. Trimming at V came to 4 bases and at J to 2 bases, leaving 8 bases not matched to a gene. Looked up from germline, CDR1 is SGHRS and CDR2 is YFSETQ. CDR3 length equals 16 residues. The CDR3 is CASSAGGGISKNIQYF. The DNA of the CDR3 is TGCGCCAGCAGCGCGGGGGGAGGCATCTCCAAAAACATTCAGTACTTC.

This clone was recorded only once. The chain couples TRBV28 to TRBJ2-6; D is unclear. Germline V lookup: CDR1 MDHEN, CDR2 SYDVKM. V lost 2 bases and J lost 4, with 3 bases in between. The CDR3 is made up of 13 amino acids. The CDR3: CASSLGGANVLTF. CDR3 DNA sequence: TGTGCCAGCAGTTTAGGCGGGGCCAACGTCCTGACTTTC.

This sequence joins TRBV7-3 and TRBJ2-3; D might be TRBD1 (5 bases). Per the germline V gene, CDR1 is SGHTA and CDR2 is FQGTGA. Trimming cost V 3 bases and J 2 bases, with 15 bases left between them. The CDR3 loop spans 16 amino acids. The CDR3 region is CASSFRGHENTDTQYF. CDR3 DNA: TGTGCCAGCAGCTTCCGCGGACACGAAAACACAGATACGCAGTATTTT.

The chain uses TRBV27 and TRBJ1-2, with unresolved D. The CDR3 sequence is 13 residues long. Trimming took off 10 bases at V and 0 bases at J, with 12 bases between the two ends. Germline V gene data show CDR1 as MNHEY and CDR2 as SMNVEV (reference sequence). The CDR3 here is CATRESANYGYTF. In DNA, the CDR3 is TGTGCCACCCGAGAGAGCGCTAACTATGGCTACACCTTC.

In the case of this clone: This sample includes further DNA sequences coding for the same CDR3. The chain employs TRBV7-3 and TRBJ2-3; D call uncertain. V shed 2 bases and J shed 1 base, with 4 bases lying between them. From germline, CDR1 is SGHTA and CDR2 FQGTGA. The CDR3 spans 13 residues. CDR3 sequence reads: CASSLLGTDTQYF. The DNA for the CDR3 is TGTGCCAGCAGCTTATTAGGCACAGATACGCAGTATTTT.

CDR3 residues: CASSLMRGATNEKLFF. In DNA form, the CDR3 reads TGTGCCAGCAGCCTCATGCGGGGGGCGACTAATGAAAAACTGTTTTTT. The V call is TRBV7-9, the J call TRBJ1-4, with D tentatively TRBD1 (6 bases). The CDR3 has 16 amino acids. Trimming stripped 5 bases from V and 2 bases from J, with 15 bases between. Germline V gives CDR1 SEHNR, CDR2 FQNEAQ (reference sequence).

V gene TRBV28 combines with J gene TRBJ2-7, with D unclear. The CDR3 runs 15 residues. V was pared by 4 bases and J by 4 bases, with 17 bases between. From germline, CDR1 is MDHEN and CDR2 SYDVKM. The DNA of the CDR3 is TGTGCCAGCAGTTCACTCGTTCGACGGGCTTACGAGCAGTACTTC. Translating gives CASSSLVRRAYEQYF.

The chain joins TRBV4-2 to TRBJ1-4; D unclear. V lost 1 base to trimming and J lost 0 bases, with 9 bases between them. The CDR3 covers 16 residues. Germline CDR1 reads LGHNA; CDR2 reads YNFKEQ. The CDR3 spells CASSQAAGTTNEKLFF. In DNA, the CDR3 is TGTGCCAGCAGCCAAGCCGCGGGAACAACTAATGAAAAACTGTTTTTT.

This sequence joins TRBV4-1 and TRBJ1-3; D is perhaps TRBD1 (5 bases). The germline V gene has CDR1 MGHRA and CDR2 YSYEKL. Deletions cut 3 bases from V and 0 bases from J, with 15 bases between. The CDR3 is 17 amino acids. The CDR3 DNA reads as TGCGCCAGCAGCCAGGCCACGATGGGACGCTCTGGAAACACCATATATTTT. This gives the protein CASSQATMGRSGNTIYF.

This clone showed up just a few times. This chain connects TRBV2 to TRBJ1-1, with TRBD1 matching over 7 bases. Losses at the gene ends were 4 bases for V and 2 bases for J; bases not matched to a gene: 4. CDR3 length equals 14 residues. CDR1 and CDR2 from the germline V gene are SNHLY and FYNNEI. CDR3 sequence: CASSVRTGNTEAFF. The CDR3 DNA is TGTGCCAGCAGTGTTAGGACAGGAAACACTGAAGCTTTCTTT.

V usage is TRBV7-9 and J usage is TRBJ2-1, with 9 bases lining up with TRBD1. CDR3 length: 14 residues. In germline, CDR1 is SEHNR, CDR2 FQNEAQ (reference sequence). The V segment lost 5 bases and the J segment 7 bases; nucleotides outside the gene matches: 6. CDR3 nucleotides: TGTGCCAGCAGCGCCGGGACAGGGTTAAATGAGCAGTTCTTC. Protein: CASSAGTGLNEQFF.

This clone was picked up a small number of times. The CDR3 nucleotides read TGTGCCAGCAGCCAAGCCTTAGGGACTAGCGGACGCACCGGGGAGCTGTTTTTT. The encoded protein is CASSQALGTSGRTGELFF. The gene calls are TRBV14 and TRBJ2-2, with 11 bases fitting TRBD2. This CDR3 region has 18 residues. After removal of 1 base from V and 4 bases from J, the junction contained 8 bases not matched to a gene. The V gene's germline CDR1 is SGHDN and CDR2 FVKESK.

The chain links TRBV3-1 (or the pseudogene TRBV3-2) to TRBJ1-6; TRBD1 matches 7 bases. The germline V gene has CDR1 LGHDT and CDR2 YNNKEL (reference sequence). CDR3 size: 15 residues. With 1 base clipped from V and 9 bases from J, the junction kept 6 bases outside the gene matches. The CDR3 sequence: CASSQGTGSGSPLHF. Here the CDR3 DNA reads TGTGCCAGCAGCCAAGGGACAGGCAGTGGTTCACCCCTCCACTTT.

This clone was counted a single time. The chain uses TRBV6-5 and TRBJ2-1; 10 bases fit TRBD1. The CDR3 loop spans 15 amino acids. Germline V gives CDR1 MNHEY, CDR2 SVGAGI. V lost 5 bases to trimming and J lost 8 bases; unmatched junction nucleotides: 9. Written as DNA, the CDR3 is TGTGCCAGCAGTCCGACAGGGGGCGCAACTTATGAGCAGTTCTTC. It translates to CASSPTGGATYEQFF.

V usage is TRBV28 and J usage is TRBJ1-4; unclear D gene. V was shortened by 9 bases and J by 4 bases, with 6 bases between the two germline ends. Germline V CDR1 and CDR2: MDHEN, SYDVKM. This CDR3 region has 11 residues. CDR3 in DNA: TGTGCCAGTAAGGGTAATGAAAAACTGTTTTTT. Amino acids: CASKGNEKLFF.

The chain joins TRBV9 to TRBJ2-3; unclear D gene. The CDR3 length is 13 residues. Trimming left V 6 bases short and J 3 bases short, with 11 bases between. Germline CDR1 and CDR2: SGDLS and YYNGEE. The CDR3 DNA is TGTGCCAGCAACCATTTAGGGACAGATACGCAGTATTTT. Its protein product is CASNHLGTDTQYF.

The chain joins TRBV10-3 to TRBJ2-3, with 7 bases matching TRBD1. Germline lookup yields CDR1 ENHRY and CDR2 SYGVKD. The J segment lost 4 bases and the V segment lost 4 bases, leaving 2 bases of the junction unmatched. The CDR3 loop spans 13 amino acids. Here the CDR3 DNA reads TGTGCCATCAGTGGACAGGGATCAGATACGCAGTATTTT. Its protein product is CAISGQGSDTQYF.

The chain couples TRBV5-1 to TRBJ2-2, with 12 bases aligning to TRBD1. The CDR3 is 15 amino acids. After removal of 3 bases from V and 5 bases from J, the junction contained 2 bases not matched to a gene. In germline, CDR1 is SGHRS, CDR2 YFSETQ. CDR3 region: CASSWDRGQTGELFF. CDR3 DNA: TGCGCCAGCAGCTGGGACAGGGGGCAAACCGGGGAGCTGTTTTTT.

The chain carries TRBV6-5 and TRBJ2-3, with D possibly matching TRBD2 (7 bases). The CDR3 sequence is 13 residues long. Germline CDR1 reads MNHEY; CDR2 reads SVGAGI. Trimming took 8 bases from V and 6 from J, leaving 15 bases between them. The CDR3 nucleotides read TGTGCCAGCGTTAAGGGGGGGACGGATACGCAGTATTTT. This translates into CASVKGGTDTQYF.

The CDR3 protein is CASSTDNYGYTF. For the CDR3, the DNA is TGTGCCAGCAGCACAGATAACTATGGCTACACCTTC. The genes are TRBV3-1 (or the pseudogene TRBV3-2) and TRBJ1-2; D not certain. V lost 5 bases and J 1 base, leaving 5 bases between the germline ends. Germline CDR1 is LGHDT and CDR2 is YNNKEL (reference sequence). CDR3 length: 12 amino acids.

This clone was counted a few times. This chain connects TRBV30 to TRBJ1-6; D perhaps matches TRBD1 (5 bases). V was clipped by 3 bases and J by 11 bases, with 11 bases between them. CDR3 length: 12 residues. Germline values: CDR1 GTSNPN, CDR2 SVGIG (reference sequence). The CDR3 bases are TGTGCCTGGAGGAGCGGGACCGCACCCCTCCACTTT. Translation: CAWRSGTAPLHF.